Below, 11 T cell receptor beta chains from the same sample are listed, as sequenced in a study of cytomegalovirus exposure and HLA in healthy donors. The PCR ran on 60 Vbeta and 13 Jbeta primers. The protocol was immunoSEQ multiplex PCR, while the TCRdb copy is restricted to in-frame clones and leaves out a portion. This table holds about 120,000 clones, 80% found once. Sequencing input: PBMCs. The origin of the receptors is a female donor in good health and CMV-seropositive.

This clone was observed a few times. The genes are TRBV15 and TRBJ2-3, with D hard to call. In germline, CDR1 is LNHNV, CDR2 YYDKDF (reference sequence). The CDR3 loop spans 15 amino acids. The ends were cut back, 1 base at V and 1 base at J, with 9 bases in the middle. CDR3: CATSRGAQRTDTQYF. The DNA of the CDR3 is TGTGCCACCAGCAGAGGGGCACAGCGCACAGATACGCAGTATTTT.

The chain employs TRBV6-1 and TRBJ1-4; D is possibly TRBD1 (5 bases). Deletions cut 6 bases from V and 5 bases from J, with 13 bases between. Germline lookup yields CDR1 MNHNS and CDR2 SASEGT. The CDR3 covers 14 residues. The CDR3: CASRAGRENEKLFF. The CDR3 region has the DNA TGTGCCAGCAGGGCAGGGAGGGAAAATGAAAAACTGTTTTTT.

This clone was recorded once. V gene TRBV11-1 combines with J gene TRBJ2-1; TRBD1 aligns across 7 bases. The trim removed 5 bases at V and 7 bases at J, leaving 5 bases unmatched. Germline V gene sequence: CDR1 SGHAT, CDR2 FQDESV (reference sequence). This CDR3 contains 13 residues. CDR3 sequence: CASSLGQANEQFF. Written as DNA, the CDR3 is TGTGCCAGCAGCCTTGGACAGGCAAATGAGCAGTTCTTC. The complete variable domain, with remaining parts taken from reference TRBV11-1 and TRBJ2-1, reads EAEVAQSPRYKITEKSQAVAFWCDPISGHATLYWYRQILGQGPELLVQFQDESVVDDSQLPKDRFSAERLKGVDSTLKIQPAELGDSAMYLCASSLGQANEQFFGPGTRLTVL.

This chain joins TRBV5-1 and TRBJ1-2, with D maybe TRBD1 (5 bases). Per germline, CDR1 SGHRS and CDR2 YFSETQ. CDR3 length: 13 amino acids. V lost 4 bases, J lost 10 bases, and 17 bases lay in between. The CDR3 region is CASSPLGRTIYTF. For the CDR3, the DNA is TGCGCCAGCAGCCCATTAGGGAGGACAATCTACACCTTC.

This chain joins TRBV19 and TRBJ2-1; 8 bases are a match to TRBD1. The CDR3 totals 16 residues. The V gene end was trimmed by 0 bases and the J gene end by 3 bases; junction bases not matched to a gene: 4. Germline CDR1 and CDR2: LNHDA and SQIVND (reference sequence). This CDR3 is CASSIDLGQVYNEQFF. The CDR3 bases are TGTGCCAGTAGTATAGATCTGGGACAGGTCTACAATGAGCAGTTCTTC.

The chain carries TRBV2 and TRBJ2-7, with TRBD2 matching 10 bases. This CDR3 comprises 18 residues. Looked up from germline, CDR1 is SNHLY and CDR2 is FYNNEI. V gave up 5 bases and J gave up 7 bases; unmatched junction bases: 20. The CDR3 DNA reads TGTGCCAGCAGTTCACCGGGACAGGAGTCCGTGGGACTAGCGGAGCAGTACTTC. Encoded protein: CASSSPGQESVGLAEQYF.

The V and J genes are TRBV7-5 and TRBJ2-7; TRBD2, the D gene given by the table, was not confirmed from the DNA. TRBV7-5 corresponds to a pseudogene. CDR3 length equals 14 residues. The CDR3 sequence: CARSLSGGGDEQYF. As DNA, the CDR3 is TGTGCCAGAAGCCTTAGCGGGGGGGGAGACGAGCAGTACTTC.

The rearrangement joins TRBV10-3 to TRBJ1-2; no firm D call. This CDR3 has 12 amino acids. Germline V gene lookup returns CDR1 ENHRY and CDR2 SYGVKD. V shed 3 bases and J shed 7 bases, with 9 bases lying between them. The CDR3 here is CAISEWEAGYTF. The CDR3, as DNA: TGTGCCATCAGTGAATGGGAGGCTGGCTACACCTTC.

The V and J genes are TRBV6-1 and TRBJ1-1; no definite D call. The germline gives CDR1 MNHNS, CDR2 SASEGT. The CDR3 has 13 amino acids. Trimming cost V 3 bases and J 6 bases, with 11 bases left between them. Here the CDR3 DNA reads TGTGCCAGCAGTGATGAGCGGCCTGCTGAAGCTTTCTTT. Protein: CASSDERPAEAFF.

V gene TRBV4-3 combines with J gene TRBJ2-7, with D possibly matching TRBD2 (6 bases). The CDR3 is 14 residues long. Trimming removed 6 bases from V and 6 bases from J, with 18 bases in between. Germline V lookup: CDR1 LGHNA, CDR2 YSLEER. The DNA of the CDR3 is TGCGCCAGCAGTCCCCTTTTAGTGGGAGGCGAGCAGTACTTC. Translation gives CASSPLLVGGEQYF.

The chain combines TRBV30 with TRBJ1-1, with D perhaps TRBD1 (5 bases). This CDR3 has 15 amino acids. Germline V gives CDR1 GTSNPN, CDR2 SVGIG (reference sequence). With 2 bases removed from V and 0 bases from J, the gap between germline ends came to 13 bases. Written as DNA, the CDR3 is TGTGCCTGGAGTCGAACGACAGTAATGAACACTGAAGCTTTCTTT. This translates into CAWSRTTVMNTEAFF. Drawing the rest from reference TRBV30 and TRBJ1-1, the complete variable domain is SQTIHQWPATLVQPVGSPLSLECTVEGTSNPNLYWYRQAAGRGLQLLFYSVGIGQISSEVPQNLSASRPQDRQFILSSKKLLLSDSGFYLCAWSRTTVMNTEAFFGQGTRLTVV.